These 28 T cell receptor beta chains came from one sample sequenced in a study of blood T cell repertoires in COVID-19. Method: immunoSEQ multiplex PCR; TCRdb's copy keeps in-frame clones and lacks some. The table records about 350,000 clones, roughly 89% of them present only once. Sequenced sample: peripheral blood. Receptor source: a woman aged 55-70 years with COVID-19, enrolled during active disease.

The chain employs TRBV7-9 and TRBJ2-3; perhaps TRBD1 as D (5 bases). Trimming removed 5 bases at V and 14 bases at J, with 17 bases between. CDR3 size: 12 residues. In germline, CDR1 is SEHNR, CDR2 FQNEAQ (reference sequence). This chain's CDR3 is CASSLGQLALYF. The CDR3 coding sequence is TGTGCCAGCAGCCTCGGACAATTGGCGTTGTATTTT.

Written as DNA, the CDR3 is TGTGCCACCAGCAGAGTCCCTAGCGGGGGGCTTTACAATGAGCAGTTCTTC. Translated: CATSRVPSGGLYNEQFF. The V gene is TRBV15, the J gene TRBJ2-1; TRBD2 aligns across 11 bases. This CDR3 spans 17 amino acids. Germline V gives CDR1 LNHNV, CDR2 YYDKDF (reference sequence). V trimming: 1 base; J trimming: 4 bases; junction bases outside the gene matches: 6.

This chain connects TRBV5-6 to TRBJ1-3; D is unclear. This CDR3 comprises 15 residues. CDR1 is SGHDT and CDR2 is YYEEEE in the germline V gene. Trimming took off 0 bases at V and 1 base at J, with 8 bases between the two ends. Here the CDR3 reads CASSLGHGSGNTIYF. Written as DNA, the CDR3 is TGTGCCAGCAGCTTGGGGCACGGGTCTGGAAACACCATATATTTT. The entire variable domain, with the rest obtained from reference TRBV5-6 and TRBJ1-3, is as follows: DAGVTQSPTHLIKTRGQQVTLRCSPKSGHDTVSWYQQALGQGPQFIFQYYEEEERQRGNFPDRFSGHQFPNYSSELNVNALLLGDSALYLCASSLGHGSGNTIYFGEGSWLTVV.

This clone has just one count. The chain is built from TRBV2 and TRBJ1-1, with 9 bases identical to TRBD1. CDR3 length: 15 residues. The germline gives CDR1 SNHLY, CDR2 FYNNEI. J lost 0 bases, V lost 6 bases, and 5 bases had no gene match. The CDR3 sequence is CASSARDRVNTEAFF. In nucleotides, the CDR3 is TGTGCCAGCAGCGCCCGGGACAGGGTGAACACTGAAGCTTTCTTT.

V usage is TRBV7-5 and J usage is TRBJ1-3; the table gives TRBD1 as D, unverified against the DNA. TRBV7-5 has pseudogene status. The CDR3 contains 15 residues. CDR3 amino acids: CVRRPTGNSGNTIYF. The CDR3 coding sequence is TGTGTCAGAAGACCAACAGGGAACTCTGGAAACACCATATATTTT.

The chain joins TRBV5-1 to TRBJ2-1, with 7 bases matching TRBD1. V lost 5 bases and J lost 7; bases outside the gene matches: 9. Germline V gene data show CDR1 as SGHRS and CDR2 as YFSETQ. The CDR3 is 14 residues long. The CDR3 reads CASSRDRAGNEQFF. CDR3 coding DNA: TGCGCCAGCAGTCGAGACAGGGCTGGGAATGAGCAGTTCTTC.

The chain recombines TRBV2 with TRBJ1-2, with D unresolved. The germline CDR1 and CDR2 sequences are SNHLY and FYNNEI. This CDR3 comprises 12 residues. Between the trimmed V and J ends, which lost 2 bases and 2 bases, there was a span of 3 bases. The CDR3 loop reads CASSEQNYGYTF. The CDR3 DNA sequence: TGTGCCAGCAGTGAACAGAACTATGGCTACACCTTC.

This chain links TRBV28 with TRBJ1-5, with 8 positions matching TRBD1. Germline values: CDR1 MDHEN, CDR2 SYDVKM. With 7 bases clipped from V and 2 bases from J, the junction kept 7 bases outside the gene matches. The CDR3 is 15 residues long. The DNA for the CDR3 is TGTGCCAGCACCTTTTCAGGGGGCGGCAATCAGCCCCAGCATTTT. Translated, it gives CASTFSGGGNQPQHF. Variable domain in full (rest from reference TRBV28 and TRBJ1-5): DVKVTQSSRYLVKRTGEKVFLECVQDMDHENMFWYRQDPGLGLRLIYFSYDVKMKEKGDIPEGYSVSREKKERFSLILESASTNQTSMYLCASTFSGGGNQPQHFGDGTRLSIL.

The DNA for the CDR3 is TGTGCCAGCAGTGACCCCGGAGGGGCAAGTGAAAAACTGTTTTTT. It encodes CASSDPGGASEKLFF. The rearrangement uses TRBV25-1 and TRBJ1-4; the D gene is possibly TRBD1 (5 bases). CDR1 MGHDK and CDR2 SYGVNS come from the germline V gene. The CDR3 extends over 15 amino acids. Trimming cost V 3 bases and J 7 bases, with 15 bases left between them. Drawing the rest from reference TRBV25-1 and TRBJ1-4, the complete variable domain is EADIYQTPRYLVIGTGKKITLECSQTMGHDKMYWYQQDPGMELHLIHYSYGVNSTEKGDLSSESTVSRIRTEHFPLTLESARPSHTSQYLCASSDPGGASEKLFFGSGTQLSVL.

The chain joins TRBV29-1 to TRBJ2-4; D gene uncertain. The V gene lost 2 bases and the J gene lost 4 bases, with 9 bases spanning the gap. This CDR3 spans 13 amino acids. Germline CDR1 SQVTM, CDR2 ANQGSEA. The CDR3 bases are TGCAGCGTTGAACTCGGCGGAAAAAACATTCAGTACTTC. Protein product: CSVELGGKNIQYF.

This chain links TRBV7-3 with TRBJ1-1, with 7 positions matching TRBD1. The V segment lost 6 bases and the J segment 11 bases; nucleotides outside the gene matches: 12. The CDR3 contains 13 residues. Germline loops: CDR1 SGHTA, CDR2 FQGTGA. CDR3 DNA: TGTGCCAGCAGAGCCAGTGGACAGGCGGTGGCTTTCTTT. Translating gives CASRASGQAVAFF.

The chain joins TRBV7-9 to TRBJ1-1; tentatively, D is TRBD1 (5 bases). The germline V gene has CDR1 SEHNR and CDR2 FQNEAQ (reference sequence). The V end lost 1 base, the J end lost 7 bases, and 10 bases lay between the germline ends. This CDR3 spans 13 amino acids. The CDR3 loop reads CASSLGGVGEAFF. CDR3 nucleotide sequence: TGTGCCAGCAGCTTAGGGGGGGTCGGTGAAGCTTTCTTT.

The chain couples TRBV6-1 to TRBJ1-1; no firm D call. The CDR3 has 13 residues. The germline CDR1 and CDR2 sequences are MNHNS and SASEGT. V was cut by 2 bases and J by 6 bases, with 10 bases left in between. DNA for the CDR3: TGTGCCAGCAGTGAACGAGTAGCCCCTGAAGCTTTCTTT. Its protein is CASSERVAPEAFF.

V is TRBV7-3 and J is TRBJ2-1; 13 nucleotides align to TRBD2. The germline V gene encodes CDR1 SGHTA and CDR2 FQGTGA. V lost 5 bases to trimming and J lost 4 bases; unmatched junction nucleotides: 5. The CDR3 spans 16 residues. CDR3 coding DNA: TGTGCCAGCAGCGCGACTAGCGGGGGGTTGTACAATGAGCAGTTCTTC. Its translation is CASSATSGGLYNEQFF.

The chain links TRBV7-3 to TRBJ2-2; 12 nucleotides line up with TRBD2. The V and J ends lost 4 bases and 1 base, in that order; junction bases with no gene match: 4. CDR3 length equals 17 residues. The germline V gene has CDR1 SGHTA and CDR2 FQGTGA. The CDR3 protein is CASSSSTSGGNTGELFF. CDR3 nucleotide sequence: TGTGCCAGCAGCTCCTCGACTAGCGGGGGGAACACCGGGGAGCTGTTTTTT.

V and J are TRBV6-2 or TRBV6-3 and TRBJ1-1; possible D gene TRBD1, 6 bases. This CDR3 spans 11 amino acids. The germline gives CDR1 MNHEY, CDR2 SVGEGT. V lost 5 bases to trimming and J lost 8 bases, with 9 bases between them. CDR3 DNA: TGTGCCAGCAGTAGGACAGTGGAAGCTTTCTTT. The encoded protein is CASSRTVEAFF.

CDR3 sequence (DNA): TGTGCCAGCAGTGTGGGGACAGGGGTCGGGGAGCTGTTTTTT. Protein sequence: CASSVGTGVGELFF. V usage is TRBV5-6 and J usage is TRBJ2-2; TRBD1 matches at 10 bases. This CDR3 has 14 amino acids. Trimming removed 5 bases from V and 7 bases from J; junction bases left unmatched: 5. In germline, CDR1 is SGHDT, CDR2 YYEEEE.

CDR3 protein: CASSQEGGQRSSPLHF. In DNA, the CDR3 is TGTGCCAGCAGCCAAGAAGGGGGCCAACGGAGTTCACCCCTCCACTTT. The chain recombines TRBV4-2 with TRBJ1-6, with TRBD1 matching 7 bases. V lost 0 bases and J lost 9; bases outside the gene matches: 8. This CDR3 is built from 16 residues. In germline, CDR1 is LGHNA, CDR2 YNFKEQ.

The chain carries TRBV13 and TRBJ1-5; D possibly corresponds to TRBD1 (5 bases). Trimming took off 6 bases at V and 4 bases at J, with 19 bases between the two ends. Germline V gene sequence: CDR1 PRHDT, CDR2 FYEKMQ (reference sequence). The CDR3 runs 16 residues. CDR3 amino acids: CASSHFRQRRNQPQHF. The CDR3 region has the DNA TGTGCCAGCAGTCATTTTCGACAGCGACGGAATCAGCCCCAGCATTTT.

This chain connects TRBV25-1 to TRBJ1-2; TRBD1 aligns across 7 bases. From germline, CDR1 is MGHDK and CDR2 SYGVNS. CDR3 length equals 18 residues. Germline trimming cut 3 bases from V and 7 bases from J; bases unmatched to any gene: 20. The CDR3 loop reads CASSDRFPSGTEPRGYTF. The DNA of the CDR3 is TGTGCCAGCAGTGACCGCTTCCCCTCGGGGACAGAGCCCCGTGGCTACACCTTC.

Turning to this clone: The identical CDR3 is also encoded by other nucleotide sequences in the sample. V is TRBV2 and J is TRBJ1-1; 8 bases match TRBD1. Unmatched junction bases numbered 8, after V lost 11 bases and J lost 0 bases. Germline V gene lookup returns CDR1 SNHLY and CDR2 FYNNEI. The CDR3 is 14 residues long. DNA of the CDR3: TGTGCCTCACGATACAGGGGGTTGAACACTGAAGCTTTCTTT. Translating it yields CASRYRGLNTEAFF.

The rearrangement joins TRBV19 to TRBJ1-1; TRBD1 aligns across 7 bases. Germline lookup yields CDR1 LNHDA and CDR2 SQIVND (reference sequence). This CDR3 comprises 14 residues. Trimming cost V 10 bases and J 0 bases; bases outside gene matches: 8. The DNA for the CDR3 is TGTGCCAACCTGACCGGGACAGTGAACACTGAAGCTTTCTTT. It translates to CANLTGTVNTEAFF. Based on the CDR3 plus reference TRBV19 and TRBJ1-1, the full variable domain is DGGITQSPKYLFRKEGQNVTLSCEQNLNHDAMYWYRQDPGQGLRLIYYSQIVNDFQKGDIAEGYSVSREKKESFPLTVTSAQKNPTAFYLCANLTGTVNTEAFFGQGTRLTVV.

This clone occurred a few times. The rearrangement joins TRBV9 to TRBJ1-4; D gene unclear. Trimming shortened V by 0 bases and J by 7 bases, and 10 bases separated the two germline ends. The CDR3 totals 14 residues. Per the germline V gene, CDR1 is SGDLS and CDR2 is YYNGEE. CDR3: CASSVDPGGEKLFF. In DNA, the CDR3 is TGTGCCAGCAGCGTAGACCCTGGAGGTGAAAAACTGTTTTTT.

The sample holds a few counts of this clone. DNA of the CDR3: TGCGCCAGCAGTCCCGACAGGGGGAGCTACAACGAGCAGTACTTC. Translating gives CASSPDRGSYNEQYF. This sequence joins TRBV10-2 and TRBJ2-7; 9 nucleotides match TRBD1. Germline V gives CDR1 WSHSY, CDR2 SAAADI. This CDR3 comprises 15 residues. After removal of 5 bases from V and 5 bases from J, the junction contained 10 bases not matched to a gene.

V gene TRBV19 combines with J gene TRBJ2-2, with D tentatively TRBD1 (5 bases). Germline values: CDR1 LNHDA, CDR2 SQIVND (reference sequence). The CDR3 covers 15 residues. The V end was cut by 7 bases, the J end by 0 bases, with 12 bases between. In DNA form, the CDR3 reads TGTGCCAGTAAAGCCAGGGTGCCGAACACCGGGGAGCTGTTTTTT. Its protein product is CASKARVPNTGELFF.

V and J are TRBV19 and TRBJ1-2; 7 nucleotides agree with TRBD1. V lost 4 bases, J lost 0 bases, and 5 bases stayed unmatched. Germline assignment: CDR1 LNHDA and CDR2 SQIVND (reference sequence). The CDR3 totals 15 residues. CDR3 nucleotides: TGTGCCAGTAGTAAAGTGGACAGGACTAACTATGGCTACACCTTC. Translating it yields CASSKVDRTNYGYTF.

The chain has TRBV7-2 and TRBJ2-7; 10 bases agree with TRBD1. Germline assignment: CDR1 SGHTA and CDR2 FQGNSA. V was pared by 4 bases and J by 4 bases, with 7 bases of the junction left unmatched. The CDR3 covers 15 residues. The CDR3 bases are TGTGCCAGCAGCTATACCGGGACAGGGGTGTACGAGCAGTACTTC. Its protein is CASSYTGTGVYEQYF.

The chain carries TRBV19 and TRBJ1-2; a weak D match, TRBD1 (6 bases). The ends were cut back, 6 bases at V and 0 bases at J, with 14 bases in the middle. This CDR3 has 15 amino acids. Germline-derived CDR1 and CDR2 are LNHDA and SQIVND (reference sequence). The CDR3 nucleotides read TGTGCCAGTAGGAGGGGACAATCGTCTAACTATGGCTACACCTTC. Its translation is CASRRGQSSNYGYTF.